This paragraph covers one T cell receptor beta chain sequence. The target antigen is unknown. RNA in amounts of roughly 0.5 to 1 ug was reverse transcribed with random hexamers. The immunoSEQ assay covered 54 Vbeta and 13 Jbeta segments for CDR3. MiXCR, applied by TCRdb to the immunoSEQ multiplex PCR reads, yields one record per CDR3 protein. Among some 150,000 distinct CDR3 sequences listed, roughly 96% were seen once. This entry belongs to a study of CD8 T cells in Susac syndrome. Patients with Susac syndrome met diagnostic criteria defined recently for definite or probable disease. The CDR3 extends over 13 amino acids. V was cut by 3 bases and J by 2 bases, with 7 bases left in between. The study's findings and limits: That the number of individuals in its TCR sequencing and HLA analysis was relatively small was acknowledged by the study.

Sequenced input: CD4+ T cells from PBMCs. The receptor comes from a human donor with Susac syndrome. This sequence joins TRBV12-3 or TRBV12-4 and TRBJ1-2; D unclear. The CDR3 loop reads CASSFAGNYGYTF. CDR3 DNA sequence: TGTGCCAGCAGTTTTGCGGGAAACTATGGCTACACCTTC.